The rows below give T cell receptor beta chains drawn from one sample of a study of PD-1 blockade in classical Hodgkin lymphoma. TCRdb's copy holds only in-frame clones and misses some; the assay was immunoSEQ multiplex PCR. The data show 25,000 to 35,000 clones, with 83% seen just once and about a fifth held by the top ten. Sample: peripheral blood mononuclear cells (PBMCs), taken before the second cycle of nivolumab. The source of these receptors is a human donor with classical Hodgkin lymphoma. Both conserved end residues are part of each CDR3. D genes are given only for firm matches. A row's size may be missing; if present it is once, few, many or a size class.

d_call: -
v_call: TRBV19
clone_size: -
j_call: TRBJ2-7
cdr3_aa: CASSIRLSSSRSSYEQYF
cdr3_nt: TGTGCCAGTAGTATTCGGTTGTCTAGCTCAAGATCCTCTTACGAGCAGTACTTC

d_call: -
v_call: TRBV28
clone_size: -
j_call: TRBJ2-7
cdr3_aa: CASSIYYEQYF
cdr3_nt: TGTGCCAGCAGTATCTACTACGAGCAGTACTTC

d_call: -
v_call: TRBV29-1
clone_size: -
j_call: TRBJ2-6
cdr3_aa: CSVLDPRANVLTF
cdr3_nt: TGCAGCGTTTTGGACCCAAGGGCCAACGTCCTGACTTTC

d_call: TRBD2
v_call: TRBV28
clone_size: -
j_call: TRBJ2-1
cdr3_aa: CASKSGKEFF
cdr3_nt: TGTGCCAGTAAAAGCGGGAAGGAGTTCTTC

d_call: TRBD1
v_call: TRBV5-1
clone_size: -
j_call: TRBJ2-7
cdr3_aa: CASSITGGEQYF
cdr3_nt: TGCGCCAGCAGCATTACAGGGGGCGAGCAGTACTTC

d_call: TRBD2
v_call: TRBV7-2
clone_size: once
j_call: TRBJ2-1
cdr3_aa: CASSETSGNNEQFF
cdr3_nt: TGTGCCAGCAGCGAGACTAGCGGGAACAATGAGCAGTTCTTC

d_call: -
v_call: TRBV9
clone_size: -
j_call: TRBJ1-1
cdr3_aa: CASSPHRGKAEAFF
cdr3_nt: TGTGCCAGCAGCCCCCATAGGGGTAAAGCTGAAGCTTTCTTT

d_call: -
v_call: TRBV6-1
clone_size: -
j_call: TRBJ1-6
cdr3_aa: CASWDPWDSPLHF
cdr3_nt: TGTGCCAGCTGGGACCCGTGGGATTCACCCCTCCACTTT

d_call: TRBD2
v_call: TRBV7-2
clone_size: -
j_call: TRBJ2-7
cdr3_aa: CASSLEGLAVTYEQYF
cdr3_nt: TGTGCCAGCAGCTTAGAGGGACTAGCGGTTACCTACGAGCAGTACTTC

d_call: -
v_call: TRBV18
clone_size: -
j_call: TRBJ2-1
cdr3_aa: CASLPSPGAGIF
cdr3_nt: TGTGCCAGCTTACCATCACCCGGGGCGGGGATCTTC

d_call: -
v_call: TRBV15
clone_size: -
j_call: TRBJ1-3
cdr3_aa: CATSYLAESGNTIYF
cdr3_nt: TGTGCCACCAGCTACCTCGCTGAGTCTGGAAACACCATATATTTT

d_call: -
v_call: TRBV19
clone_size: -
j_call: TRBJ2-1
cdr3_aa: CASSPLAEYNEQFF
cdr3_nt: TGTGCCAGTAGTCCCCTAGCAGAGTACAATGAGCAGTTCTTC

d_call: -
v_call: TRBV18
clone_size: few
j_call: TRBJ1-2
cdr3_aa: CASSPKTGLVNYGYTF
cdr3_nt: TGTGCCAGCTCACCAAAAACAGGGCTAGTCAACTATGGCTACACCTTC

d_call: -
v_call: TRBV6-6
clone_size: -
j_call: TRBJ1-1
cdr3_aa: CASRARGLRAEAFF
cdr3_nt: TGTGCCAGCAGGGCTAGGGGACTTCGGGCTGAAGCTTTCTTT

d_call: -
v_call: TRBV29-1
clone_size: -
j_call: TRBJ1-2
cdr3_aa: CSARETGRGYTF
cdr3_nt: TGCAGCGCTAGAGAGACGGGCCGGGGCTACACCTTC

d_call: -
v_call: TRBV14
clone_size: -
j_call: TRBJ2-2
cdr3_aa: CASSQVGRTGELFF
cdr3_nt: TGTGCCAGCAGCCAGGTGGGGAGGACCGGGGAGCTGTTTTTT

d_call: -
v_call: TRBV6-1
clone_size: -
j_call: TRBJ1-5
cdr3_aa: CASLLNGNQPQHF
cdr3_nt: TGTGCCAGCCTCCTGAACGGCAATCAGCCCCAGCATTTT

d_call: -
v_call: TRBV5-4
clone_size: -
j_call: TRBJ2-1
cdr3_aa: CASSLAAIGRYNEQFF
cdr3_nt: TGTGCCAGCAGCCTGGCGGCTATCGGCCGATACAATGAGCAGTTCTTC

d_call: TRBD1
v_call: TRBV13
clone_size: -
j_call: TRBJ1-1
cdr3_aa: CASSSRGPEAFF
cdr3_nt: TGTGCCAGCAGCTCCAGGGGGCCTGAAGCTTTCTTT

d_call: -
v_call: TRBV5-4
clone_size: -
j_call: TRBJ2-3
cdr3_aa: CASRQRMERDTQYF
cdr3_nt: TGTGCCAGCAGGCAGCGGATGGAGAGGGATACGCAGTATTTT

d_call: TRBD2
v_call: TRBV9
clone_size: -
j_call: TRBJ2-5
cdr3_aa: CASSVGVAGGQETQYF
cdr3_nt: TGTGCCAGCAGCGTAGGGGTAGCGGGAGGACAAGAGACCCAGTACTTC

d_call: -
v_call: TRBV29-1
clone_size: once
j_call: TRBJ1-1
cdr3_aa: CSVSGRANTEAFF
cdr3_nt: TGCAGCGTTTCGGGACGGGCGAACACTGAAGCTTTCTTT

d_call: -
v_call: TRBV6-1
clone_size: few
j_call: TRBJ2-7
cdr3_aa: CASSEVEGLSYEQYF
cdr3_nt: TGTGCCAGCAGTGAAGTGGAGGGGCTGTCCTACGAGCAGTACTTC

d_call: TRBD1
v_call: TRBV6-5
clone_size: -
j_call: TRBJ1-2
cdr3_aa: CASRDRDRYGYTF
cdr3_nt: TGTGCCAGCAGGGACAGGGATCGATATGGCTACACCTTC

d_call: TRBD1
v_call: TRBV7-1
clone_size: -
j_call: TRBJ1-5
cdr3_aa: CASSPYDRGSNQPQHF
cdr3_nt: TGTGCCAGCAGCCCGTACGACAGGGGTAGCAATCAGCCCCAGCATTTT

d_call: -
v_call: TRBV4-2
clone_size: once
j_call: TRBJ2-2
cdr3_aa: CASSREEGPMNTGELFF
cdr3_nt: TGTGCCAGCAGCCGAGAAGAGGGACCGATGAACACCGGGGAGCTGTTTTTT

d_call: TRBD2
v_call: TRBV7-2
clone_size: -
j_call: TRBJ2-7
cdr3_aa: CASSLSSGAGGPVHEQYF
cdr3_nt: TGTGCCAGCAGCTTATCATCGGGGGCGGGAGGGCCGGTCCACGAGCAGTACTTC

d_call: -
v_call: TRBV14
clone_size: -
j_call: TRBJ2-5
cdr3_aa: CASSQRTNKETQYF
cdr3_nt: TGTGCCAGCAGCCAAAGGACTAATAAAGAGACCCAGTACTTC

d_call: TRBD1
v_call: TRBV10-3
clone_size: -
j_call: TRBJ2-5
cdr3_aa: CAISAPGQGQETQYF
cdr3_nt: TGTGCCATCAGTGCGCCGGGACAGGGACAAGAGACCCAGTACTTC

d_call: -
v_call: TRBV29-1
clone_size: few
j_call: TRBJ1-1
cdr3_aa: CSVVKNTEAFF
cdr3_nt: TGCAGCGTTGTTAAGAACACTGAAGCTTTCTTT

d_call: -
v_call: TRBV15
clone_size: -
j_call: TRBJ1-5
cdr3_aa: CATRTGYFDNQPQHF
cdr3_nt: TGTGCCACCCGAACAGGGTATTTTGACAATCAGCCCCAGCATTTT

d_call: -
v_call: TRBV9
clone_size: -
j_call: TRBJ1-1
cdr3_aa: CASSVEGIMNTEAFF
cdr3_nt: TGTGCCAGCAGCGTAGAGGGGATCATGAACACTGAAGCTTTCTTT

d_call: -
v_call: TRBV9
clone_size: once
j_call: TRBJ1-5
cdr3_aa: CASSRGNSANQPQHF
cdr3_nt: TGTGCCAGCAGCAGGGGAAACAGCGCCAATCAGCCCCAGCATTTT

d_call: -
v_call: TRBV9
clone_size: -
j_call: TRBJ2-7
cdr3_aa: CASSVDRGGLEQYF
cdr3_nt: TGTGCCAGCAGCGTAGACAGGGGAGGTCTCGAGCAGTACTTC

d_call: TRBD1
v_call: TRBV2
clone_size: -
j_call: TRBJ1-4
cdr3_aa: CASSRRGHPNEKLFF
cdr3_nt: TGTGCCAGCAGTCGGAGGGGGCACCCTAATGAAAAACTGTTTTTT

d_call: TRBD2
v_call: TRBV7-9
clone_size: -
j_call: TRBJ2-4
cdr3_aa: CASSKPGLAGLSIQYF
cdr3_nt: TGTGCCAGCAGCAAACCGGGACTAGCGGGATTGTCCATTCAGTACTTC

d_call: TRBD2
v_call: TRBV4-1
clone_size: -
j_call: TRBJ2-1
cdr3_aa: CASSQDPGRAGSYNEQFF
cdr3_nt: TGCGCCAGCAGCCAAGATCCCGGGAGGGCCGGATCCTACAATGAGCAGTTCTTC

d_call: -
v_call: TRBV20-1
clone_size: -
j_call: TRBJ2-7
cdr3_aa: CSARERYEQYF
cdr3_nt: TGCAGTGCTAGAGAGAGGTACGAGCAGTACTTC

d_call: -
v_call: TRBV10-3
clone_size: -
j_call: TRBJ1-6
cdr3_aa: CATQSRAGSPLHF
cdr3_nt: TGTGCCACCCAGAGCAGGGCAGGTTCACCCCTCCACTTT

d_call: -
v_call: TRBV20-1
clone_size: -
j_call: TRBJ1-1
cdr3_aa: CSARGYTEAFF
cdr3_nt: TGCAGTGCTAGGGGGTACACTGAAGCTTTCTTT

d_call: TRBD1
v_call: TRBV28
clone_size: -
j_call: TRBJ1-2
cdr3_aa: CASSPGTAFAGYTF
cdr3_nt: TGTGCCAGCAGTCCCGGGACAGCCTTCGCTGGCTACACCTTC

d_call: TRBD2
v_call: TRBV28
clone_size: -
j_call: TRBJ2-7
cdr3_aa: CASNSAGRSYEQYF
cdr3_nt: TGTGCCAGTAATTCAGCGGGAAGGTCCTACGAGCAGTACTTC

d_call: -
v_call: TRBV28
clone_size: -
j_call: TRBJ1-5
cdr3_aa: CASSSNRGNQPQHF
cdr3_nt: TGTGCCAGCAGTTCCAACCGGGGCAATCAGCCCCAGCATTTT

d_call: TRBD1
v_call: TRBV28
clone_size: once
j_call: TRBJ1-1
cdr3_aa: CASSDTGATGGTEAFF
cdr3_nt: TGTGCCAGCAGTGATACAGGGGCTACAGGGGGGACTGAAGCTTTCTTT

d_call: TRBD1
v_call: TRBV6-1
clone_size: -
j_call: TRBJ2-5
cdr3_aa: CASSEGTGRQETQYF
cdr3_nt: TGTGCCAGCAGTGAAGGGACAGGGAGGCAAGAGACCCAGTACTTC

d_call: -
v_call: TRBV2
clone_size: -
j_call: TRBJ1-3
cdr3_aa: CASSEQSLSGNTIYF
cdr3_nt: TGTGCCAGCAGTGAGCAGAGCCTCTCTGGAAACACCATATATTTT

d_call: -
v_call: TRBV7-9
clone_size: -
j_call: TRBJ2-7
cdr3_aa: CASSLNRAGGTYEQYF
cdr3_nt: TGTGCCAGCAGCTTAAATAGGGCAGGAGGGACCTACGAGCAGTACTTC

d_call: TRBD1
v_call: TRBV5-5
clone_size: -
j_call: TRBJ2-7
cdr3_aa: CASSWGRDRCYEQYF
cdr3_nt: TGTGCCAGCAGCTGGGGCCGGGACAGATGCTACGAGCAGTACTTC

d_call: -
v_call: TRBV28
clone_size: -
j_call: TRBJ1-2
cdr3_aa: CASRLGNYGYTF
cdr3_nt: TGTGCCAGCAGGTTGGGGAACTATGGCTACACCTTC

d_call: -
v_call: TRBV7-2
clone_size: -
j_call: TRBJ2-2
cdr3_aa: CASSLNHGGTGELFF
cdr3_nt: TGTGCCAGCAGCCTCAACCATGGTGGCACCGGGGAGCTGTTTTTT